This passage covers 12 T cell receptor beta chains from one sample sequenced in a study of OX40 agonist ivuxolimab in advanced cancers. The repertoire was sequenced with immunoSEQ multiplex PCR; TCRdb's copy has only in-frame clones and lacks some. Found here are 60,000 or so clones, over 80% of them singletons; the top ten hold around 4.5%. The sample in question was CD4+ or CD8+ T cells sorted from blood, obtained in a trial of the OX40 agonist ivuxolimab. These receptors came from an adult with an advanced solid tumor such as melanoma, head and neck, liver or kidney cancer.

The J gene is TRBJ2-1, the V gene TRBV7-9; 8 bases are shared with TRBD1. Germline lookup yields CDR1 SEHNR and CDR2 FQNEAQ (reference sequence). The CDR3 has 13 residues. V lost 3 bases, J lost 15 bases, and 10 bases stayed unmatched. This CDR3 reads CASSFRATGTGFF. The CDR3 DNA is TGTGCCAGCAGCTTCAGGGCCACCGGGACAGGGTTCTTC.

This sequence joins TRBV13 and TRBJ2-1; 14 nucleotides agree with TRBD2. Germline trimming cut 5 bases from V and 7 bases from J; bases unmatched to any gene: 16. Germline V gene lookup returns CDR1 PRHDT and CDR2 FYEKMQ (reference sequence). CDR3 length: 19 amino acids. The CDR3 region is CASSPRQGLAGVAGNEQFF. CDR3 DNA: TGTGCCAGCAGCCCTCGCCAGGGACTAGCGGGAGTGGCGGGGAATGAGCAGTTCTTC.

This clone showed up just once. The rearrangement uses TRBV29-1 and TRBJ2-2; 9 bases match TRBD1. V was clipped by 7 bases and J by 0 bases; unmatched bases: 3. Germline values: CDR1 SQVTM, CDR2 ANQGSEA. The CDR3 has 14 residues. The CDR3 DNA follows: TGCAGCGCCCGGACAGGGGCGAACACCGGGGAGCTGTTTTTT. Its translation is CSARTGANTGELFF.

J is TRBJ1-1 and V is TRBV15, with D possibly being TRBD1 (5 bases). Looked up from germline, CDR1 is LNHNV and CDR2 is YYDKDF (reference sequence). CDR3 length: 13 amino acids. The V end was cut by 1 base, the J end by 5 bases, with 8 bases between. CDR3 protein: CATSRGRATEAFF. CDR3 in DNA: TGTGCCACCAGCAGAGGCAGGGCGACTGAAGCTTTCTTT.

This chain connects TRBV30 to TRBJ2-5, with D perhaps matching TRBD2 (7 bases). The CDR3 runs to 13 residues. V was clipped by 5 bases and J by 5 bases, with 15 bases between them. Germline values: CDR1 GTSNPN, CDR2 SVGIG (reference sequence). The CDR3 spells CAWSGGALETQYF. DNA for the CDR3: TGTGCCTGGTCTGGGGGGGCGTTGGAGACCCAGTACTTC. The full variable domain, rest sourced from reference TRBV30 and TRBJ2-5, is SQTIHQWPATLVQPVGSPLSLECTVEGTSNPNLYWYRQAAGRGLQLLFYSVGIGQISSEVPQNLSASRPQDRQFILSSKKLLLSDSGFYLCAWSGGALETQYFGPGTRLLVL.

The chain links TRBV7-6 to TRBJ2-5; D is ambiguous. The J call may be incorrect, as the DNA end agrees better with TRBJ2-7. Per germline, CDR1 SGHVS and CDR2 FNYEAQ. This CDR3 comprises 15 residues. In nucleotides, the CDR3 is TGTGCCAGCAGCTTAGGGGTAGGCAACTCCTACGAGCAGTACTTC. It is translated as CASSLGVGNSYEQYF.

The chain employs TRBV29-1 and TRBJ1-1, with no clear D. The V and J ends lost 6 bases and 6 bases respectively, with 14 bases between them. The CDR3 runs 12 residues. Germline CDR1 reads SQVTM; CDR2 reads ANQGSEA. As DNA, the CDR3 is TGCAGCGTGGAGGCCACGGGCGCTGAAGCTTTCTTT. Translated, it gives CSVEATGAEAFF.

The chain uses TRBV7-8 and TRBJ2-7; 7 bases are shared with TRBD1. Trimming cost V 5 bases and J 6 bases; bases outside gene matches: 10. Germline assignment: CDR1 SGHVS and CDR2 FQNEAQ. This CDR3 contains 14 residues. As DNA, the CDR3 is TGTGCCAGCAGCCCACAGGGGACCATGGGCGAGCAGTACTTC. It codes for CASSPQGTMGEQYF.

The chain uses TRBV6-1 and TRBJ1-2; D is perhaps TRBD1 (6 bases). With 6 bases removed from V and 8 bases from J, the gap between germline ends came to 22 bases. Germline CDR1 reads MNHNS; CDR2 reads SASEGT. The CDR3 extends over 15 amino acids. The CDR3 is CASSTAWTATRGYTF. The CDR3 DNA follows: TGTGCCAGCAGCACCGCCTGGACAGCTACGCGGGGCTACACCTTC.

The chain couples TRBV29-1 to TRBJ2-7, with 7 nucleotides matching TRBD1. Trimming at V came to 6 bases and at J to 6 bases, leaving 8 bases not matched to a gene. The length of the CDR3 is 12 residues. The germline gives CDR1 SQVTM, CDR2 ANQGSEA. The CDR3 spells CSVGPGQLEQYF. CDR3 bases: TGCAGCGTCGGTCCGGGACAGCTCGAGCAGTACTTC.

The chain links TRBV28 to TRBJ1-6; D is uncertain. The ends were cut back, 5 bases at V and 15 bases at J, with 17 bases in the middle. Germline loops: CDR1 MDHEN, CDR2 SYDVKM. The CDR3 totals 13 residues. CDR3 region: CASSPILGSRLHF. Here the CDR3 DNA reads TGTGCCAGCAGTCCCATCCTCGGGTCGCGCCTCCACTTT.

This clone came up a few times. J is TRBJ1-2 and V is TRBV10-3; D is ambiguous. The CDR3 is 11 residues long. CDR1 ENHRY and CDR2 SYGVKD come from the germline V gene. V was cut by 3 bases and J by 7 bases, with 6 bases left in between. As DNA, the CDR3 is TGTGCCATCAGTGACATCCGTGGCTACACCTTC. This gives the protein CAISDIRGYTF.